The rows below give T cell receptor beta chains drawn from one sample of a study of patients and donors after allogeneic stem cell transplantation. TCRdb fed the RT-PCR reads into MiXCR, producing one record per CDR3 protein. The sample carries tens of thousands of distinct CDR3 sequences, less than 5% recorded once. Sequenced material: blood, either unsorted or a sorted T cell fraction (not recorded which). These receptors were obtained from a human donor who was either an allogeneic HSCT recipient or a stem cell or donor lymphocyte infusion donor (not recorded which). It is not recorded whose cells these are; they may come from a transplant donor. Each CDR3 is given with its conserved first and last residue. A D gene is named only where the DNA matches it firmly. The size field reads how often the clone was seen (once, few, many) or a class if it is expanded.

few	TRBV19	TRBJ2-7	NA	TGTGCCAGTAGTATAGCGGTACAGGGACTATTGCCCTACGAGCAGTACTTC	CASSIAVQGLLPYEQYF
many	TRBV11-2	TRBJ1-1	NA	TGTGCCAGCAGCCGGGAAGCGAACACTGAAGCTTTCTTT	CASSREANTEAFF
many	TRBV3-1	TRBJ1-2	NA	TGTGCCAGCAGCTCGAACATAAACTATGGCTACACCTTC	CASSSNINYGYTF
many	TRBV29-1	TRBJ1-2	NA	TGCAGCGTTGAAAGCTTGTCACTAGCGAACTATGGCTACACCTTC	CSVESLSLANYGYTF
many	TRBV18	TRBJ2-1	NA	TGTGCCAGCTCGGTAGGGGCAGGGCAGTTCTTC	CASSVGAGQFF
many	TRBV27	TRBJ1-2	NA	TGTGCCAGCAGTTTATTTGGCAGGGGAGGGGTGTACACCTTC	CASSLFGRGGVYTF
few	TRBV11-3	TRBJ2-3	TRBD2	TGTGCCAGCAGCTTAGAAGCGGGGGGCCAGGATACGCAGTATTTT	CASSLEAGGQDTQYF
medium-sized	TRBV28	TRBJ2-6	NA	TGTGCCAGCAGTTTTGAACATTCTGGGGCCAACGTCCTGACTTTC	CASSFEHSGANVLTF
few	TRBV28	TRBJ2-7	TRBD1	TGTGCCAGCAGTTTTCCGGGACAGTCGTACGAGCAGTACTTC	CASSFPGQSYEQYF
many	TRBV7-8	TRBJ2-5	TRBD1	TGTGCCAGCAGCCCCGGGACAGGGGGTTCCCAAGAGACCCAGTACTTC	CASSPGTGGSQETQYF
many	TRBV27	TRBJ2-1	NA	TGTGCCAGCAGTCGAAATCCACTAAATGAGCAGTTCTTC	CASSRNPLNEQFF
many	TRBV12-3/TRBV12-4	TRBJ1-1	TRBD1	TGTGCCAGCAGGCCCCATCCCGGGACAGGGCTGACTGAAGCTTTCTTT	CASRPHPGTGLTEAFF
many	TRBV28	TRBJ2-5	TRBD2	TGTGCCAGCAGGCCGGGGGGCCAAGAGACCCAGTACTTC	CASRPGGQETQYF
many	TRBV9	TRBJ2-1	NA	TGTGCCAGCAGCTCCATAGATGGAGCTGAGCAGTTCTTC	CASSSIDGAEQFF